This TCR beta chain was documented in a study of human thymus T cells. Trimming pared 2 bases from V and 7 bases from J, leaving 13 bases between. Germline loops: CDR1 SGHDT, CDR2 YYEEEE. The CDR3 runs 15 residues. It was from resections taken during corrective heart surgery that the thymus tissue came. Produced via immunoSEQ multiplex PCR; TCRdb's table is partial and in-frame only. Among tens of thousands of clones listed, around 96% were seen once. This chain joins TRBV5-6 and TRBJ1-6, with D uncertain. Sequenced sample: thymus tissue. The TCR comes from a boy under two years old with a congenital heart defect but otherwise immunologically healthy. This CDR3 reads CASSLDGALNSPLHF. CDR3 in DNA: TGTGCCAGCAGCTTAGATGGAGCTCTGAATTCACCCCTCCACTTT.